The next 10 T cell receptor beta chains were all read from a single sample in a study of T-cell reconstitution after alpha-beta-depleted transplantation in children. The TCRbeta library was prepared with unique molecular identifiers. MiXCR, run by TCRdb on the PCR reads, gives a single entry per CDR3 protein. The table shows 300,000 to 400,000 distinct CDR3 sequences, with about 17% occurring only once. This sample comprised PBMCs, mostly from graft donor cells, obtained 360 days after TCRalphabeta/CD19-depleted stem cell transplant. The receptors shown here come from a male patient aged 2-9 years who had a stem cell transplant for acute lymphoblastic leukemia, so the T cells may come from the graft donor.

The chain recombines TRBV5-5 with TRBJ2-3; no definite D call. V was cut by 4 bases and J by 5 bases, with 14 bases left in between. Germline assignment: CDR1 SGHKS and CDR2 YYEKEE (reference sequence). CDR3 length equals 14 residues. In DNA, the CDR3 is TGTGCCAGCAGCACCTCGCCCTCCAGAGATACGCAGTATTTT. Translated: CASSTSPSRDTQYF. Together with reference TRBV5-5 and TRBJ2-3, the CDR3 gives the full variable domain: DAGVTQSPTHLIKTRGQQVTLRCSPISGHKSVSWYQQVLGQGPQFIFQYYEKEERGRGNFPDRFSARQFPNYSSELNVNALLLGDSALYLCASSTSPSRDTQYFGPGTRLTVL.

This clonotype was detected a few times. The genes are TRBV19 and TRBJ2-1, with TRBD2 as a possible D gene (5 bases). Germline V gene lookup returns CDR1 LNHDA and CDR2 SQIVND (reference sequence). The CDR3 has 15 residues. V was clipped by 4 bases and J by 8 bases, with 18 bases between them. The CDR3 DNA reads TGTGCCAGTAGTAGAACTAGTCCGACCGTGGATGAGCAGTTCTTC. Translated: CASSRTSPTVDEQFF.

This clonotype has a count of ten or more. The rearrangement links TRBV19 to TRBJ2-1; no reliable D call. The CDR3 has 11 amino acids. V was shortened by 8 bases and J by 9 bases, with 11 bases between the two germline ends. CDR1 and CDR2 from the germline V gene are LNHDA and SQIVND (reference sequence). CDR3 region: CASVYIGEQFF. The DNA for the CDR3 is TGTGCCAGTGTATACATCGGTGAGCAGTTCTTC.

This chain uses TRBV4-1 with TRBJ1-5; D remains ambiguous. Germline-derived CDR1 and CDR2 are MGHRA and YSYEKL. The CDR3 is 13 residues long. The V end was cut by 2 bases, the J end by 4 bases, with 6 bases between. The CDR3 bases are TGCGCCAGCAGCCAATTCCCTAATCAGCCCCAGCATTTT. This gives the protein CASSQFPNQPQHF.

The V and J genes are TRBV5-1 and TRBJ2-2; D unclear. The CDR3 is 13 residues long. CDR1 is SGHRS, CDR2 YFSETQ, per germline. V lost 5 bases, J lost 4 bases, and 9 bases lay in between. CDR3 DNA sequence: TGCGCCAGCAGAGTGGGTGGCACCGGGGAGCTGTTTTTT. Amino acids: CASRVGGTGELFF. The whole variable domain, remainder taken from reference TRBV5-1 and TRBJ2-2, is KAGVTQTPRYLIKTRGQQVTLSCSPISGHRSVSWYQQTPGQGLQFLFEYFSETQRNKGNFPGRFSGRQFSNSRSEMNVSTLELGDSALYLCASRVGGTGELFFGEGSRLTVL.

This clonotype was seen a handful of times. V is TRBV6-5 and J is TRBJ1-5; TRBD1 matches 8 bases. Per germline, CDR1 MNHEY and CDR2 SVGAGI. With 6 bases clipped from V and 7 bases from J, the junction kept 5 bases outside the gene matches. This CDR3 has 13 residues. CDR3 DNA: TGTGCCAGCAGCCCGACAGGGGCCCAGCCCCAGCATTTT. Protein: CASSPTGAQPQHF.

The CDR3 here is CASSHTAKQGAGNTIYF. The DNA of the CDR3 is TGTGCCAGCAGCCATACTGCCAAACAAGGAGCCGGAAACACCATATATTTT. The chain couples TRBV13 to TRBJ1-3; D remains ambiguous. The germline V gene has CDR1 PRHDT and CDR2 FYEKMQ (reference sequence). Trimming shortened V by 5 bases and J by 4 bases, and 21 bases separated the two germline ends. The CDR3 runs to 17 residues.

This clonotype was recorded many times. The V and J genes are TRBV28 and TRBJ2-1; 10 bases are shared with TRBD2. This CDR3 comprises 13 residues. Germline trimming cut 6 bases from V and 4 bases from J; bases unmatched to any gene: 0. Germline V gene sequence: CDR1 MDHEN, CDR2 SYDVKM. This CDR3 is CASRLAGYNEQFF. The CDR3 region has the DNA TGTGCCAGCAGACTAGCGGGGTACAATGAGCAGTTCTTC.

The gene calls are TRBV19 and TRBJ2-2; maybe TRBD1 (5 bases). From germline, CDR1 is LNHDA and CDR2 SQIVND (reference sequence). V was pared by 4 bases and J by 7 bases, with 16 bases between. This CDR3 is 15 amino acids long. CDR3 region: CASSTPARGIGELFF. For the CDR3, the DNA is TGTGCCAGTAGTACCCCCGCAAGGGGAATCGGGGAGCTGTTTTTT.

This clonotype has at least ten counts. V usage is TRBV12-3 or TRBV12-4 and J usage is TRBJ1-5, with TRBD1 identical over 7 bases. CDR3 length: 13 amino acids. Trimming cost V 6 bases and J 5 bases; bases outside gene matches: 4. In DNA, the CDR3 is TGTGCCAGCAGCAGGGGGTCTTATCAGCCCCAGCATTTT. Translation gives CASSRGSYQPQHF.